Listed below are T cell receptor beta chains from one sample, sequenced in a study of T cell changes during pregnancy in multiple sclerosis. Sequenced by immunoSEQ multiplex PCR; TCRdb stores in-frame clones only, minus some. In the table there are about 45,000 clones, about 91% of which are singletons. Here the sequenced sample was CD8+ T cells from peripheral blood mononuclear cells, taken in the second trimester of pregnancy. These receptors were obtained from a female donor with multiple sclerosis, enrolled in a pregnancy study. CDR3s leave out the opening cysteine and the closing phenylalanine or tryptophan. The order of the fields is V gene, J gene, CDR3 protein.

TRBV6-5	TRBJ1-5	ASRPGLDQPQH
TRBV30	TRBJ1-1	AWTPRGTEAF
TRBV7-6	TRBJ1-1	ASRYDRAPTEAF
TRBV9	TRBJ2-2	ASSVEAGGLVTGELF
TRBV25-1	TRBJ2-7	ASHAKGGSSEQY
TRBV7-9	TRBJ2-3	ASSSPGRGSDTQY
TRBV6-1	TRBJ2-7	ASSPGQSYEQY
TRBV19	TRBJ1-2	ASKGTGWALGYT
TRBV5-4	TRBJ2-1	ASSFSGGAPYNEQF
TRBV28	TRBJ2-2	ASTEGQGYTGELF
TRBV9	TRBJ1-3	ASSATRNTIY
TRBV10-3	TRBJ1-6	ASRDSHNSPLH
TRBV2	TRBJ1-6	ASSGDRSSYNSPLH
TRBV4-3	TRBJ2-1	ASRASESGGNNEQF
TRBV6-5	TRBJ1-1	ASSTGGWTEAF
TRBV9	TRBJ1-1	ASSARTGFMNTEAF
TRBV6-4	TRBJ1-1	ASSDLRDRGKAF
TRBV13	TRBJ2-7	ASSFGGDRAHHEQY
TRBV7-2	TRBJ1-5	ASSPLAGVGQPQH
TRBV4-1	TRBJ1-1	ASSQAQQVNTEAF
TRBV5-5	TRBJ1-3	ASSLPGQTSGNTIY
TRBV7-2	TRBJ1-5	ASSLPYSQPQH
TRBV19	TRBJ1-1	ASRGESTGDTEAF
TRBV2	TRBJ1-6	ASIRSSYNSPLH
TRBV7-3	TRBJ2-5	ASSNNGGALETQY
TRBV15	TRBJ2-2	ATSRDRGLTGELF
TRBV11-2	TRBJ2-7	ASSLVAPIYEQY
TRBV6-5	TRBJ1-4	ASTQEQGSNEKLF
TRBV19	TRBJ1-6	ASSISGGINSPLH
TRBV5-8	TRBJ1-5	ASSEPPSDRYYSNQPQH
TRBV12-5	TRBJ1-1	ASGTIRGLNTEAF
TRBV6-5	TRBJ2-7	ASSWGDEQY
TRBV4-3	TRBJ1-1	ASSQDLLGQGTEAF
TRBV21-1	TRBJ2-6	ASSSRTGLSGANVLT
TRBV6-1	TRBJ2-5	ASSEARGFETQY
TRBV4-3	TRBJ2-7	ASSPGQGSYEQY
TRBV28	TRBJ1-6	ASRSEGDSPLH
TRBV27	TRBJ1-2	ASSLSAMGGYT
TRBV7-2	TRBJ2-1	ASSKKTGYEQF
TRBV9	TRBJ2-2	ASSGGGKAGELF
TRBV6-5	TRBJ1-1	ASRGGVSFEAF
TRBV14	TRBJ2-7	ASSPGGSVFSYEQY
TRBV10-3	TRBJ1-4	AISETGGNEKLF
TRBV9	TRBJ2-3	ASSVATGRASGAGSSTDTQY
TRBV9	TRBJ2-1	ASSGPSLSGGTYNEQF
TRBV27	TRBJ2-3	ASRLTPASAPSTDTQY
TRBV5-4	TRBJ2-7	ASSDMGGRYEQY
TRBV4-3	TRBJ2-3	ASSQDSRDSVADTQY
TRBV9	TRBJ2-5	ASSIRDYQETQY
TRBV4-1	TRBJ2-5	ASSQDTDRGSLASETQY
TRBV15	TRBJ2-4	ASQEGVAAKNIQY
TRBV7-2	TRBJ1-4	ASSFGEDKLF
TRBV7-9	TRBJ2-2	ASSLVGAGTAFTGELF
TRBV13	TRBJ2-2	ASSSPSMGAGELF